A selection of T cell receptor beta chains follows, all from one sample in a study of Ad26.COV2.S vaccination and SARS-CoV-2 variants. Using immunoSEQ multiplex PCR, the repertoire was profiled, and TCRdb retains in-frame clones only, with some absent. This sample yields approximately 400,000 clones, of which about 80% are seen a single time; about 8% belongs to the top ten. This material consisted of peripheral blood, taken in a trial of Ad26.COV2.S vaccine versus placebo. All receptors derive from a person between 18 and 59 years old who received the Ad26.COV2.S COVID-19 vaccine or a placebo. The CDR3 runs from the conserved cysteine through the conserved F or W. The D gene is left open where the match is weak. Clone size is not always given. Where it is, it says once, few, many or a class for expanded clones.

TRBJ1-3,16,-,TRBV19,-,CASSTLGSGGGNTIYF,TGTGCCAGTAGTACGTTGGGCAGCGGAGGTGGAAACACCATATATTTT
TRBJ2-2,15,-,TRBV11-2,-,CASSSDLLVSGELFF,TGTGCCAGCAGCTCAGACTTATTGGTGTCCGGGGAGCTGTTTTTT
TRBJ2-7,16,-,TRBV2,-,CASSTQAGPFNYEQYF,TGTGCCAGCAGCACTCAAGCCGGGCCTTTCAATTACGAGCAGTACTTC
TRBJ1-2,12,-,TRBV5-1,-,CASSPLNRGYTF,TGCGCCAGCAGCCCCCTAAATCGAGGTTACACCTTC
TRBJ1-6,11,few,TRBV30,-,CAWRGNSPLHF,TGTGCCTGGAGGGGCAATTCACCCCTCCACTTT
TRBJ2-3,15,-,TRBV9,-,CASSPSGGGGDTQYF,TGTGCCAGCAGCCCAAGTGGGGGAGGTGGAGATACGCAGTATTTT
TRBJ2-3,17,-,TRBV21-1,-,CASSKVAAGSLTDTQYF,-
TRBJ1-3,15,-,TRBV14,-,CASSRTRGTGNTIYF,TGTGCCAGCAGCCGCACCCGGGGAACTGGAAACACCATATATTTT
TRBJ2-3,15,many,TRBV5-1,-,CASSSLGEDTDTQYF,TGCGCCAGCAGCTCGTTGGGGGAGGACACAGATACGCAGTATTTT
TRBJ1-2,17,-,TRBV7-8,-,CASSLARWIGVNYGYTF,TGTGCCAGCAGCTTAGCCCGGTGGATCGGGGTTAACTATGGCTACACCTTC
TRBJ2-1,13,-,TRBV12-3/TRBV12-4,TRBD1,CASSWGQNNEQFF,TGTGCCAGCAGTTGGGGACAGAACAATGAGCAGTTCTTC
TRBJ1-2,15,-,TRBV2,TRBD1,CASTPRDRGSYGYTF,TGTGCCAGCACCCCCCGGGACAGGGGATCGTACGGCTACACCTTC
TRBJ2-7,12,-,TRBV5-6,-,CASSWTQGEQYF,TGTGCCAGCAGCTGGACCCAGGGCGAGCAGTACTTC
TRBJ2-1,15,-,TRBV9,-,CASSVDSGPYNEQFF,TGTGCCAGCAGCGTAGACAGCGGCCCCTACAATGAGCAGTTCTTC
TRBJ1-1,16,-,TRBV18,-,CASSPTSETANTEAFF,TGTGCCAGCTCACCCACCTCAGAGACAGCGAACACTGAAGCTTTCTTT
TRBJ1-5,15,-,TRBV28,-,CASSLGGNSNQPQHF,TGTGCCAGCAGTTTAGGGGGAAATAGCAATCAGCCCCAGCATTTT
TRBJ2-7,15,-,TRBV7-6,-,CASSLYVGLQNEQYF,TGTGCCAGCAGCTTATACGTGGGACTCCAGAACGAGCAGTACTTC
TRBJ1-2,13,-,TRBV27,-,CASSITRDSGYTF,TGTGCCAGCAGTATCACCAGGGACTCGGGCTACACCTTC
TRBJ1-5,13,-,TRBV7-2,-,CASSTRGEQPQHF,TGTGCCAGCAGCACCAGGGGAGAGCAGCCCCAGCATTTT
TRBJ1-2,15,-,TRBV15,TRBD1,CATSRRSTGDYGYTF,TGTGCCACCAGCAGGCGCTCCACAGGGGACTATGGCTACACCTTC
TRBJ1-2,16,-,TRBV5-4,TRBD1,CASTANARGQVYGYTF,TGTGCCAGCACCGCGAATGCCAGGGGGCAGGTCTATGGCTACACCTTC
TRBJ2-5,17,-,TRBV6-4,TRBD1,CASSDSWGQNLGETQYF,TGTGCCAGCAGTGACTCCTGGGGACAGAATCTTGGAGAGACCCAGTACTTC
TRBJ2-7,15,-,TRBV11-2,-,CASSPTGIGTYEQYF,TGTGCCAGCAGCCCTACAGGGATCGGGACCTACGAGCAGTACTTC
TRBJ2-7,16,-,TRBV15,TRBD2,CATSPSMGLASNEQYF,TGTGCCACCAGCCCGAGCATGGGACTAGCGTCCAACGAGCAGTACTTC
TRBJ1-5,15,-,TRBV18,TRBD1,CASSPGTGGDQPQHF,TGTGCCAGCTCACCGGGAACAGGGGGGGATCAGCCCCAGCATTTT
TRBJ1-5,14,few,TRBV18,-,CASSSGRNNQPQHF,TGTGCCAGCTCATCTGGGAGAAACAATCAGCCCCAGCATTTT
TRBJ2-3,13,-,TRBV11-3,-,CASSFTGESTQYF,TGTGCCAGCAGCTTCACGGGGGAGAGTACGCAGTATTTT
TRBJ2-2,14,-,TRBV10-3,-,CAIRNSSNTGELFF,TGTGCCATCAGAAACAGCTCTAACACCGGGGAGCTGTTTTTT
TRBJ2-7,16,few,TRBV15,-,CATSRVGRGLSYEQYF,TGTGCCACCAGCAGAGTTGGCAGGGGTCTCTCCTACGAGCAGTACTTC
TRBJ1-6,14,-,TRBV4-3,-,CASSPLAANSPLHF,TGCGCCAGCAGCCCCTTAGCTGCGAATTCACCCCTCCACTTT
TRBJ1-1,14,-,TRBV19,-,CASSWSATNTEAFF,TGTGCCAGTAGTTGGTCGGCTACGAACACTGAAGCTTTCTTT
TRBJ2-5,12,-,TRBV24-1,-,CATSDLEETQYF,TGTGCCACCAGTGATTTGGAAGAGACCCAGTACTTC
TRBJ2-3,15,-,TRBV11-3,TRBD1,CASSLGYRGRDTQYF,TGTGCCAGCAGCTTAGGGTACAGGGGGCGGGATACGCAGTATTTT
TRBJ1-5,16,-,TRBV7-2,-,CASSHSRGGGYQPQHF,TGTGCCAGCAGCCATTCAAGGGGAGGCGGGTATCAGCCCCAGCATTTT
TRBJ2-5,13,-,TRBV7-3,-,CASSPHAQGNQYF,TGTGCCAGCAGTCCCCATGCCCAGGGGAACCAGTACTTC
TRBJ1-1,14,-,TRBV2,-,CASVDGGENTEAFF,TGTGCCAGCGTCGACGGGGGTGAGAACACTGAAGCTTTCTTT
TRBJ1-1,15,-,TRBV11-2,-,CASSEIGDGSTEAFF,TGTGCCAGCAGCGAAATTGGGGACGGATCCACTGAAGCTTTCTTT
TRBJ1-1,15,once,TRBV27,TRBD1,CASSLDRLLNTEAFF,TGTGCCAGCAGCTTGGACAGGCTACTGAACACTGAAGCTTTCTTT
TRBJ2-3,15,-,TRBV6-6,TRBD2,CASRGAGGLADTQYF,TGTGCCAGCAGGGGAGCGGGGGGGCTGGCGGATACGCAGTATTTT
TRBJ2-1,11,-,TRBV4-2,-,CASSPPVRQFF,TGTGCCAGCAGCCCTCCGGTTCGGCAGTTCTTC
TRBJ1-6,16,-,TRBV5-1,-,CASSIGPGGYNSPLHF,TGCGCCAGCAGCATAGGGCCCGGGGGGTATAATTCACCCCTCCACTTT
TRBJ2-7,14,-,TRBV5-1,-,CASSKAGTPREQYF,TGCGCCAGCAGCAAAGCCGGGACCCCCCGGGAGCAGTACTTC
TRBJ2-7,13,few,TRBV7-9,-,CASSLTRQNEQYF,TGTGCCAGCAGCCTCACGAGACAGAACGAGCAGTACTTC